The 25 T cell receptor beta chains in this list originate from one sample, sequenced in a study of T cell repertoires in cytomegalovirus infection. Using its own MiXCR run on the reads, TCRdb lists one record per CDR3 protein. The data hold 150,000 or so distinct CDR3 sequences, with over 15% observed a single time. Sequencing was carried out using CD8+ T cells from PBMCs. These receptors all stem from a human donor in good health (CMV status not recorded). Some clones in this sample may be carry-over from other donors' samples.

V gene TRBV13 combines with J gene TRBJ2-3; 7 bases are a match to TRBD2. CDR3 size: 14 residues. The germline V gene has CDR1 PRHDT and CDR2 FYEKMQ (reference sequence). Losses at the gene ends were 8 bases for V and 2 bases for J; bases not matched to a gene: 7. In DNA form, the CDR3 reads TGTGCCAGCGGAGCGGGAAAGCCCACAGATACGCAGTATTTT. Translation gives CASGAGKPTDTQYF.

The rearrangement links TRBV7-8 to TRBJ2-1; 8 bases match TRBD2. V shed 3 bases, J shed 6 bases, and the junction held 4 bases outside the gene matches. Germline V gene lookup returns CDR1 SGHVS and CDR2 FQNEAQ. The CDR3 sequence is 14 residues long. This CDR3 reads CASSLREDGNEQFF. The DNA of the CDR3 is TGTGCCAGCAGCTTGCGGGAGGATGGCAATGAGCAGTTCTTC.

The chain links TRBV7-2 to TRBJ2-3, with D possibly being TRBD2 (6 bases). This CDR3 has 14 residues. Trimming removed 3 bases at V and 0 bases at J, with 7 bases between. Germline V lookup: CDR1 SGHTA, CDR2 FQGNSA. This CDR3 is CASSLGLSTDTQYF. In nucleotides, the CDR3 is TGTGCCAGCAGCTTGGGACTCAGCACAGATACGCAGTATTTT.

The V call is TRBV11-2, the J call TRBJ2-7; no definite D call. V lost 3 bases and J lost 2, with 8 bases in between. The length of the CDR3 is 13 residues. Germline V gene sequence: CDR1 SGHAT, CDR2 FQNNGV. CDR3 nucleotides: TGTGCCAGCAGCTTGGGGATTACCTACGAGCAGTACTTC. Translating gives CASSLGITYEQYF.

J is TRBJ2-1 and V is TRBV20-1, with TRBD2 matching 11 bases. The CDR3 sequence is 15 residues long. CDR1 and CDR2 (germline): DFQATT, SNEGSKA (reference sequence). V gave up 0 bases and J gave up 6 bases; unmatched junction bases: 4. The CDR3 region is CSARELAGVSNEQFF. CDR3 DNA: TGCAGTGCTAGAGAACTAGCGGGAGTTTCCAATGAGCAGTTCTTC.

This clonotype showed up just a few times. The chain is built from TRBV6-2 or TRBV6-3 and TRBJ2-1; 9 bases align to TRBD2. The trim removed 2 bases at V and 3 bases at J, leaving 5 bases unmatched. The CDR3 contains 16 residues. Looked up from germline, CDR1 is MNHEY and CDR2 is SVGEGT. The CDR3 sequence is CASSYVGTSSYNEQFF. CDR3 nucleotide sequence: TGTGCCAGCAGTTACGTGGGGACTAGCAGCTACAATGAGCAGTTCTTC.

The table lists this clonotype with a few counts. The chain combines TRBV2 with TRBJ2-1, with D unresolved. CDR1 and CDR2 (germline): SNHLY, FYNNEI. The CDR3 consists of 12 residues. With 10 bases removed from V and 9 bases from J, the gap between germline ends came to 16 bases. This CDR3 is CATEVGVSEQFF. The CDR3 DNA follows: TGTGCCACCGAAGTAGGCGTTAGTGAGCAGTTCTTC.

A remark on this clonotype: The junction and the germline gene differ at one end; a read error may be behind it. In DNA form, the CDR3 reads TGCAGCGTTGCTCAGCTGAACCGCTACGGGCAGTACTTC. Its protein product is CSVAQLNRYGQYF. V and J are TRBV29-1 and TRBJ2-7; D uncertain. Germline CDR1 and CDR2: SQVTM and ANQGSEA. The CDR3 contains 13 residues.

The chain recombines TRBV7-8 with TRBJ2-5, with unresolved D. This CDR3 region has 15 residues. V gave up 1 base and J gave up 5 bases, with 14 bases separating them. CDR1 SGHVS and CDR2 FQNEAQ come from the germline V gene. Here the CDR3 reads CASSLVFRIEETQYF. In nucleotides, the CDR3 is TGTGCCAGCAGCTTAGTGTTTCGTATCGAGGAGACCCAGTACTTC.

The chain couples TRBV28 to TRBJ2-3, with D perhaps given as TRBD1 or TRBD2 (5 bases each). V was clipped by 6 bases and J by 6 bases, with 19 bases between them. Per the germline V gene, CDR1 is MDHEN and CDR2 is SYDVKM. This CDR3 is built from 15 residues. This chain's CDR3 is CASRQGASLGDTQYF. The DNA for the CDR3 is TGTGCCAGCAGACAAGGGGCTAGCTTAGGGGATACGCAGTATTTT.

The chain is built from TRBV6-2 or TRBV6-3 and TRBJ2-6; 8 bases line up with TRBD1. Germline values: CDR1 MNHEY, CDR2 SVGEGT. The CDR3 sequence is 16 residues long. After removal of 7 bases from V and 0 bases from J, the junction contained 5 bases not matched to a gene. DNA of the CDR3: TGTGCCAGCAAAGGGACAGGCCACTCTGGGGCCAACGTCCTGACTTTC. Translation gives CASKGTGHSGANVLTF.

The V call is TRBV7-8, the J call TRBJ2-3; TRBD2 might be the D (5 bases). The germline CDR1 and CDR2 sequences are SGHVS and FQNEAQ. Trimming removed 7 bases at V and 6 bases at J, with 23 bases between. The CDR3 runs 16 residues. The CDR3 loop reads CASTPRESGAVDTQYF. The CDR3, as DNA: TGTGCCAGCACCCCAAGGGAAAGCGGAGCGGTCGATACGCAGTATTTT.

This clonotype has just a few counts. V usage is TRBV7-8 and J usage is TRBJ1-1; D is ambiguous. This CDR3 contains 15 residues. Germline-derived CDR1 and CDR2 are SGHVS and FQNEAQ. V was clipped by 1 base and J by 0 bases, with 9 bases between them. CDR3 region: CASSLVPGMNTEAFF. CDR3 bases: TGTGCCAGCAGCTTAGTCCCGGGGATGAACACTGAAGCTTTCTTT.

This clonotype was detected only a few times. The CDR3 nucleotides are TGTGCCAGCAGATCGGTCTCCGGGACTAGCATCTTCACAGATACGCAGTATTTT. It specifies CASRSVSGTSIFTDTQYF. The chain uses TRBV28 and TRBJ2-3; 9 positions agree with TRBD2. The germline gives CDR1 MDHEN, CDR2 SYDVKM. This CDR3 has 18 amino acids. The junction had 15 bases not matched to a gene; V was cut back by 6 bases and J by 2 bases.

This clonotype was recorded a few times. V is TRBV12-3 or TRBV12-4 and J is TRBJ2-1; perhaps TRBD2 as D (5 bases). The CDR3 totals 18 residues. The V end was cut by 3 bases, the J end by 4 bases, with 22 bases between. The CDR3 region has the DNA TGTGCCAGCAGTTTGGTGGCGAGGGTGTCCTCTCTATACAATGAGCAGTTCTTC. Protein sequence: CASSLVARVSSLYNEQFF.

This chain's CDR3 is CASSLSPGVPTSTDTQYF. The CDR3 DNA follows: TGTGCCAGCAGCTTGTCGCCGGGGGTTCCTACAAGCACAGATACGCAGTATTTT. The chain has TRBV5-5 and TRBJ2-3; a weak D match, TRBD2 (6 bases). Deletions cut 1 base from V and 0 bases from J, with 18 bases between. This CDR3 is 18 amino acids long. Germline values: CDR1 SGHKS, CDR2 YYEKEE (reference sequence).

This clonotype was observed a few times. V is TRBV6-5 and J is TRBJ2-7, with TRBD1 matching 7 bases. Trimming removed 6 bases from V and 3 bases from J; junction bases left unmatched: 11. The germline gives CDR1 MNHEY, CDR2 SVGAGI. The CDR3 is made up of 15 amino acids. The CDR3 DNA sequence: TGTGCCAGCAGGCCGGCCGGGACAGCCTTCTACGAGCAGTACTTC. The encoded protein is CASRPAGTAFYEQYF.

V usage is TRBV5-6 and J usage is TRBJ2-7; 10 bases agree with TRBD2. The length of the CDR3 is 15 residues. From germline, CDR1 is SGHDT and CDR2 YYEEEE. V was pared by 0 bases and J by 1 base, with 1 base of the junction left unmatched. CDR3 DNA sequence: TGTGCCAGCAGCTTGGTAGCGGGGGGATCCTACGAGCAGTACTTC. Its protein product is CASSLVAGGSYEQYF.

The chain links TRBV19 to TRBJ2-5; maybe TRBD2 (5 bases). CDR3 length: 14 residues. Deletions cut 3 bases from V and 2 bases from J, with 10 bases between. CDR1 LNHDA and CDR2 SQIVND come from the germline V gene (reference sequence). CDR3 sequence (DNA): TGTGCCAGTAGTATCCCGGGATATCAAGAGACCCAGTACTTC. It specifies CASSIPGYQETQYF.

This clonotype occurred a few times. This chain joins TRBV28 and TRBJ2-7; TRBD1 might be the D (6 bases). Germline V gene data show CDR1 as MDHEN and CDR2 as SYDVKM. Deletions cut 5 bases from V and 4 bases from J, with 15 bases between. The CDR3 covers 14 residues. The DNA of the CDR3 is TGTGCCAGCAGTAGTACAAGAGGGGGATACGAGCAGTACTTC. Protein sequence: CASSSTRGGYEQYF.

The table lists this clonotype with a few counts. V and J are TRBV20-1 and TRBJ2-7; no clear D gene. Trimming removed 0 bases from V and 0 bases from J, with 9 bases in between. This CDR3 contains 14 residues. Germline CDR1 is DFQATT and CDR2 is SNEGSKA (reference sequence). In DNA form, the CDR3 reads TGCAGTGCTAGAGACTACAGACTCTCCTACGAGCAGTACTTC. It translates to CSARDYRLSYEQYF.

This chain joins TRBV4-2 and TRBJ2-3; D is unresolved. Germline V gene data show CDR1 as LGHNA and CDR2 as YNFKEQ. There are 14 residues in the CDR3. Between the trimmed V and J ends, which lost 4 bases and 2 bases, there was a span of 10 bases. CDR3 bases: TGTGCCAGCAGCCCGTCGACAACCACAGATACGCAGTATTTT. This translates into CASSPSTTTDTQYF.

The chain combines TRBV28 with TRBJ2-1; tentative D call: TRBD2 (6 bases). The V and J ends lost 1 base and 5 bases respectively, with 18 bases between them. This CDR3 spans 17 amino acids. The V gene's germline CDR1 is MDHEN and CDR2 SYDVKM. The CDR3 DNA reads as TGTGCCAGCAGTTTATATCGAGTAAGCGGGCTTAACAATGAGCAGTTCTTC. It codes for CASSLYRVSGLNNEQFF.

This clonotype was found a few times. The chain recombines TRBV6-6 with TRBJ1-3; D unresolved. Trimming removed 5 bases at V and 0 bases at J, with 14 bases between. This CDR3 comprises 16 residues. The germline V gene has CDR1 MNHNY and CDR2 SVGAGI (reference sequence). CDR3 nucleotides: TGTGCCAGCAGTCGTCCCGGAGAGGGCTCTGGAAACACCATATATTTT. Amino acids: CASSRPGEGSGNTIYF.

Written as DNA, the CDR3 is TGCGCCAGCAGCTCTGGACTAGCGGGAGAGCATACGCAGTATTTT. Translating it yields CASSSGLAGEHTQYF. This chain links TRBV5-1 with TRBJ2-3; 13 bases match TRBD2. CDR1 SGHRS and CDR2 YFSETQ come from the germline V gene. This CDR3 has 15 amino acids. The trim removed 3 bases at V and 7 bases at J, leaving 5 bases unmatched.